A selection of T cell receptor beta chains follows, all from one sample in a study of PD-1 blockade in mismatch repair-deficient tumors. Profiled with immunoSEQ multiplex PCR; TCRdb holds only in-frame clones, not every one. Of nearly 25,000 clones in the sample, around 80% are singletons; the top ten hold roughly a fifth. The input for sequencing was peripheral blood, taken 12 weeks after starting pembrolizumab. These receptors came from an adult with mismatch repair-deficient cancer. Both conserved end residues are part of each CDR3. D genes are given only for firm matches. Only part of the rows carry a size: once, few, many, or a class if the clone is expanded.

NA	11	TRBV20-1	NA	TRBJ1-2	TGCAGTGCTAGAGTTGGCTATGGCTACACCTTC	CSARVGYGYTF
NA	13	TRBV2	NA	TRBJ2-3	TGTGCCAGCAGCGCGGTTAGCACAGATACGCAGTATTTT	CASSAVSTDTQYF
NA	15	TRBV27	NA	TRBJ2-2	TGTGCCAGCAGTTCCCGGGACAACCCCACCGGGGAGCTGTTTTTT	CASSSRDNPTGELFF
NA	16	TRBV11-2	TRBD2	TRBJ2-2	TGTGCCAGCAGCTTAGGGGCGGGAGTGGGCACCGGGGAGCTGTTTTTT	CASSLGAGVGTGELFF
NA	14	TRBV6-5	TRBD1	TRBJ2-7	TGTGCCAGCAGGAGGACAGGGAGCTCCTACGAGCAGTACTTC	CASRRTGSSYEQYF
NA	13	TRBV9	TRBD1	TRBJ1-1	TGTGCCAGCAGCGTGGGGACAGTGGGTGAAGCTTTCTTT	CASSVGTVGEAFF
NA	15	TRBV2	NA	TRBJ2-5	TGTGCCAGCAAGAGGGGGAGGGGGGGTCAAGAGACCCAGTACTTC	CASKRGRGGQETQYF
NA	14	TRBV10-3	NA	TRBJ2-1	TGTGCCATCAGTGAGACCCAAGGAGACAATGAGCAGTTCTTC	CAISETQGDNEQFF
once	16	TRBV2	NA	TRBJ2-5	TGTGCCAGCAGTGATCGGGCAGACTCCAGTAGAGAGACCCAGTACTTC	CASSDRADSSRETQYF
NA	14	TRBV5-1	TRBD1	TRBJ2-7	TGCGCCAGCAGCTTGGCCGGGACAGGGGACGAGCAGTACTTC	CASSLAGTGDEQYF
NA	13	TRBV4-3	NA	TRBJ2-7	TGCGCCAGCAGCCCGGGACTTTCATACGAGCAGTACTTC	CASSPGLSYEQYF
NA	14	TRBV7-8	NA	TRBJ2-1	TGTGCCAGCACGATAGCGGAAACCTACAATGAGCAGTTCTTC	CASTIAETYNEQFF
NA	17	TRBV30	TRBD2	TRBJ2-1	TGTGCCTGGAGCGGCTTGGGACTAGCGGGTTCCTACAATGAGCAGTTCTTC	CAWSGLGLAGSYNEQFF
NA	17	TRBV15	TRBD1	TRBJ1-1	TGTGCCACCAGCCCGGGGAAAGGGGGCCGTGTGGACACTGAAGCTTTCTTT	CATSPGKGGRVDTEAFF
once	13	TRBV19	NA	TRBJ1-1	TGTGCCAGTAGTGAGGGAGGTAACACTGAAGCTTTCTTT	CASSEGGNTEAFF
NA	14	TRBV5-1	TRBD1	TRBJ2-5	TGCGCCAGCAGCTCCACAGGGGGCGGTGAGACCCAGTACTTC	CASSSTGGGETQYF
NA	13	TRBV6-1	NA	TRBJ2-7	TGTGCCAGCGATGAAGGGAGCTCCTACGAGCAGTACTTC	CASDEGSSYEQYF